Sequencing of this T cell receptor beta chain was carried out in a study of T cells in localized non-small cell lung cancer (dated by TCRdb to the early 2020s). About the investigation overall: T cell repertoires of a few hundred early-stage NSCLC patients were analyzed, with tumors being compared against uninvolved tumor-adjacent lungs. The cohort was made up of some 240 treatment-naive NSCLC patients whose localized lung tumors had been resected. The mean age of the NSCLC patients was less than 70 years, with 130 or so men and 100 to 110 women.

The immunoSEQ Assay was used to sequence TCR beta CDR3 regions from DNA. The authors' pipeline ran thus. To compute T cell density, TCR beta template counts were normalized to usable DNA, which was estimated by amplifying housekeeping genes. Using the preseqR package, richness was estimated by extrapolating to 120,000 templates for tissue samples and 400,000 templates for PBMC samples. Clonality was calculated as one minus Pielou's evenness. Differential abundance testing on productive amino-acid clonotypes, with a minimum total count of 5 and an alpha of 0.1, was used to identify tissue-enriched TCRs. The Jaccard Index and the Morisita Overlap Index were used to measure repertoire overlap between compartments. GLIPH grouped TCR beta CDR3s together with public tetramer-defined viral CDR3s, and a viral motif had to include at least three viral sequences and also show V-gene enrichment. TCRdb's version of the immuneACCESS table is confined to in-frame rearrangements and falls short of the full clone set. An unresolved V gene accounts for under half of the shortfall where checked; the remainder is of unknown origin. The V and J calls and clone size come from that table; D and trimming were worked out from the DNA. This sample comprises about 70,000 clones, 85% to 90% of them detected only once. The top ten constitute 21% of the sample.

Study-wide findings and limitations: Longer overall survival was associated with higher blood T cell density, whereas shorter survival was associated with higher adjacent-lung clonality. Since the design was exploratory, TCR variables were selected using unadjusted p-values with no false-discovery rate correction. Uninvolved tumor-adjacent lung showed the highest T cell clonality, higher than tumor, which suggests more focused antigenic responses in the uninvolved tumor-adjacent lung. Because multi-region tumor sequencing was not done, intratumor heterogeneity could not be ruled out. A median of approximately 57 of the top 100 tumor clones were detected in paired uninvolved adjacent lung, and some 28 of these tumor clones were also found among the top 100 clones of the paired uninvolved adjacent lung.

Taken from the germline V gene, the CDR1 and CDR2 loops are SGDLS and YYNGEE. V trim: 4 bases; J trim: 3 bases; unmatched bases: 3. The cysteine opens and the phenylalanine closes a CDR3 of 15 amino acids. The retained sequence is limited to the CDR3, 45 bases, with the frame set at the first base. At diagnosis, tumor, uninvolved tumor-adjacent lung and peripheral blood were collected and then preserved as a mix of FFPE and fresh-frozen material. For TCR repertoire profiling, the blood samples were analyzed as peripheral blood mononuclear cells. Note on this clone: Its recognized antigen is unknown. No quality values exist for individual bases; no much larger clone is one base distant.

The chain employs TRBV9 and TRBJ2-1; TRBD2 agrees with 11 junctional bases. The receptor was derived from a male donor aged 60 or older with stage III squamous cell lung carcinoma. The sample here was peripheral blood, taken before any cancer treatment. The CDR3 reads CASSFGLAGYNEQFF. The DNA reads TGTGCCAGCAGCTTTGGACTAGCGGGCTACAATGAGCAGTTCTTC.